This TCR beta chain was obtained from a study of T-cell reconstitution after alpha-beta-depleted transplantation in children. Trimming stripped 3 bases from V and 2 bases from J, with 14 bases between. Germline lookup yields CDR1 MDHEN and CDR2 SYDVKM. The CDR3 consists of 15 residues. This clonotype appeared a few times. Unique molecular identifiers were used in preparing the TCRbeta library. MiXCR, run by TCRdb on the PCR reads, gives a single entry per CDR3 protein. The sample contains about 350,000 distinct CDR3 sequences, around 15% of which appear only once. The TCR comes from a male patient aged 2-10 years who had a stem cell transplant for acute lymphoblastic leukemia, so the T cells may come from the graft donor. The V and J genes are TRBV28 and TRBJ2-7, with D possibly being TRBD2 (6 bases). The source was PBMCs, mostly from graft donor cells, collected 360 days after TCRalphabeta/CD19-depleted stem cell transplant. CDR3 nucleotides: TGTGCCAGCAGTTTCATGCCGGGGGAGACCTACGAGCAGTACTTC. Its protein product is CASSFMPGETYEQYF.